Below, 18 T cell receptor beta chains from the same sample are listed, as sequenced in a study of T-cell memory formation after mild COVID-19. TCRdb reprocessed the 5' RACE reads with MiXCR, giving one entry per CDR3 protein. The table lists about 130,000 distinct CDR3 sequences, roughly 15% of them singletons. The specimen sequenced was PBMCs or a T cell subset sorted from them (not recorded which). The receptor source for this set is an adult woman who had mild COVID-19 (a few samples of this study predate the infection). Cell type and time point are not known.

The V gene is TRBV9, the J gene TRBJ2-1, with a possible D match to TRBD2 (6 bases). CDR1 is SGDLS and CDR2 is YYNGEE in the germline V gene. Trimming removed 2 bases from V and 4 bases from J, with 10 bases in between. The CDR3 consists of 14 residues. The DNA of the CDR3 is TGTGCCAGCAGCGTGGGGGGAACTTACAATGAGCAGTTCTTC. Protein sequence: CASSVGGTYNEQFF.

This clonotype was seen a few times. This CDR3 reads CASSDSSGNTDTQYF. As DNA, the CDR3 is TGTGCCAGCAGTGACTCGAGCGGGAACACAGATACGCAGTATTTT. J is TRBJ2-3 and V is TRBV6-4; 7 bases are shared with TRBD2. Trimming at V came to 0 bases and at J to 2 bases, leaving 2 bases not matched to a gene. The CDR3 is 15 amino acids. Per the germline V gene, CDR1 is MRHNA and CDR2 is SNTAGT.

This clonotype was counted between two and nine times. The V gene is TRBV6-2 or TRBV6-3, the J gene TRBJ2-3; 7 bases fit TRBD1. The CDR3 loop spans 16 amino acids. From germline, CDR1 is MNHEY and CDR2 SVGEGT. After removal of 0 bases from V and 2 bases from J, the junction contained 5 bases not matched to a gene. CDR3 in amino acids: CASSYSMDRHTDTQYF. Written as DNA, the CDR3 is TGTGCCAGCAGTTACTCGATGGACAGGCACACAGATACGCAGTATTTT.

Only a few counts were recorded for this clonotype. Written as DNA, the CDR3 is TGTGCCAGCAGCCAGGCGGGGAGTGATACAGATACGCAGTATTTT. This gives the protein CASSQAGSDTDTQYF. The V and J genes are TRBV4-2 and TRBJ2-3; perhaps TRBD2 as D (6 bases). The CDR3 consists of 15 residues. Per germline, CDR1 LGHNA and CDR2 YNFKEQ. Trimming removed 3 bases from V and 3 bases from J, with 13 bases in between.

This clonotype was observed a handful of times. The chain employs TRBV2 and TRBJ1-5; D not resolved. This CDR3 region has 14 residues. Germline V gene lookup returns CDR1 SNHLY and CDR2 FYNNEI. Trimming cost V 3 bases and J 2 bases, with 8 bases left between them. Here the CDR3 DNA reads TGTGCCAGCAGTGATAGAACTGGCAATCAGCCCCAGCATTTT. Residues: CASSDRTGNQPQHF.

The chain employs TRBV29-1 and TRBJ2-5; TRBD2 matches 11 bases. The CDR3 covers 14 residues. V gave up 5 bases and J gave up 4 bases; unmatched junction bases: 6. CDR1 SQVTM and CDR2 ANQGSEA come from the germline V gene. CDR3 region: CSVYSGRATETQYF. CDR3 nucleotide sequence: TGCAGCGTTTATAGCGGGAGGGCCACAGAGACCCAGTACTTC.

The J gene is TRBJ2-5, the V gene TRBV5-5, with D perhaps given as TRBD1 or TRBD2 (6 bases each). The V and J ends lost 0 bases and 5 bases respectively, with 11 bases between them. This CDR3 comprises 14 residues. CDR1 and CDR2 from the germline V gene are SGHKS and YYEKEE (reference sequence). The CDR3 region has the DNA TGTGCCAGCAGCTTGGGTATAGGGGGGGAGACCCAGTACTTC. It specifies CASSLGIGGETQYF. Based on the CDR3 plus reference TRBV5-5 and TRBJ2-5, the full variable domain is DAGVTQSPTHLIKTRGQQVTLRCSPISGHKSVSWYQQVLGQGPQFIFQYYEKEERGRGNFPDRFSARQFPNYSSELNVNALLLGDSALYLCASSLGIGGETQYFGPGTRLLVL.

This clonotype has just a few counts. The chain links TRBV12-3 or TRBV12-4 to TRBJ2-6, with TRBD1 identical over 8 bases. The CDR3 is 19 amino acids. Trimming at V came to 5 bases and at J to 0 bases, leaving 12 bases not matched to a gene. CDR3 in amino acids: CASSLPRQGPFSGANVLTF. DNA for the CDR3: TGTGCCAGCAGTCTACCCCGACAGGGGCCTTTCTCTGGGGCCAACGTCCTGACTTTC.

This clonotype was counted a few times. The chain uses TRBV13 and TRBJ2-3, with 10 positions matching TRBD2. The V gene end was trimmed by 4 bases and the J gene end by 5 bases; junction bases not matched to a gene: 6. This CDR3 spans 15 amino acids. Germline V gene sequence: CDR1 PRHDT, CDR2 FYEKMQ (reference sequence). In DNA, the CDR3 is TGTGCCAGCAGCTCCCTAGCGGGAGTGGAAGATACGCAGTATTTT. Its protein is CASSSLAGVEDTQYF.

This CDR3 is CASSQDQGSRGYGYTF. The CDR3, as DNA: TGCGCCAGCAGCCAAGATCAGGGCAGCCGGGGCTATGGCTACACCTTC. The chain is built from TRBV4-1 and TRBJ1-2; D may be TRBD1 (5 bases). Deletions cut 0 bases from V and 4 bases from J, with 15 bases between. The CDR3 is 16 amino acids. Germline-derived CDR1 and CDR2 are MGHRA and YSYEKL.

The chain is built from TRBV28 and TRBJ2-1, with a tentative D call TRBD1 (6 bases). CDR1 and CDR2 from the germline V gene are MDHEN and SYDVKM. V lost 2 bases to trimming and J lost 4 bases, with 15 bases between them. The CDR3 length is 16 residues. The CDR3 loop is CASSLPDSQGYNEQFF. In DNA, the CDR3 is TGTGCCAGCAGTTTACCCGACAGCCAGGGGTACAATGAGCAGTTCTTC.

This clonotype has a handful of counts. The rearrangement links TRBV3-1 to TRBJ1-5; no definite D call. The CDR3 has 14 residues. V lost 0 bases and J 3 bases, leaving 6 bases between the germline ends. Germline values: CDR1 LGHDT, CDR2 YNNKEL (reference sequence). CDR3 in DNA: TGTGCCAGCAGCCAAGATTCGGTCAATCAGCCCCAGCATTTT. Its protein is CASSQDSVNQPQHF.

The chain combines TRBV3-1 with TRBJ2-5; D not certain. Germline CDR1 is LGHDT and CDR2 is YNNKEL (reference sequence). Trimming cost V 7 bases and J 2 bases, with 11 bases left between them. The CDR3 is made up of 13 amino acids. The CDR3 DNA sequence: TGTGCCAGCACCCCGACCCCGCAAGAGACCCAGTACTTC. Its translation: CASTPTPQETQYF.

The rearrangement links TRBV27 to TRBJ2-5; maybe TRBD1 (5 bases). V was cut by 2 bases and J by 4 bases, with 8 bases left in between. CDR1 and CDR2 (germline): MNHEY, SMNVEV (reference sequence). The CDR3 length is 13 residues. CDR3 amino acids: CASSLGARETQYF. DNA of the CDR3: TGTGCCAGCAGTTTAGGGGCCCGAGAGACCCAGTACTTC.

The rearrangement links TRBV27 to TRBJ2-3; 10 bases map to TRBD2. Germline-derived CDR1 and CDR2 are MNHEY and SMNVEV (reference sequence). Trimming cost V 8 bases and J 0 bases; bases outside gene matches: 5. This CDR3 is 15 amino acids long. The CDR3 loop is CASASGSPSTDTQYF. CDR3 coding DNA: TGTGCCAGCGCTAGCGGGAGCCCTAGCACAGATACGCAGTATTTT.

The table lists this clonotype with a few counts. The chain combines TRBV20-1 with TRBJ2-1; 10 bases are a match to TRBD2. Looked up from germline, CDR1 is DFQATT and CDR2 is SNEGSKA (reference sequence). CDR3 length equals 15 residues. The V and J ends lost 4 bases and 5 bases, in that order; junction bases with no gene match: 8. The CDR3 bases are TGCAGTGCTACATTCAGCGGGGGGGCAGACAATGAGCAGTTCTTC. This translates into CSATFSGGADNEQFF.

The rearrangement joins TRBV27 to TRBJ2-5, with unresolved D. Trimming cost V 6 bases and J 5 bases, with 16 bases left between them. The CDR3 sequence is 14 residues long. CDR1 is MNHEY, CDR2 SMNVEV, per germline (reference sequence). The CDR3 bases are TGTGCCAGCAGCCCAACCACGGACGGGGAGACCCAGTACTTC. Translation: CASSPTTDGETQYF.

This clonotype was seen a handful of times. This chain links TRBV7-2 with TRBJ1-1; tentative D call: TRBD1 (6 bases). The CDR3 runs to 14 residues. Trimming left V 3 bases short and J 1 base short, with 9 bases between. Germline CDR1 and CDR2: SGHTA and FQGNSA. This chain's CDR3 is CASSLTGQNTEAFF. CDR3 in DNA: TGTGCCAGCAGCTTGACAGGACAGAACACTGAAGCTTTCTTT.